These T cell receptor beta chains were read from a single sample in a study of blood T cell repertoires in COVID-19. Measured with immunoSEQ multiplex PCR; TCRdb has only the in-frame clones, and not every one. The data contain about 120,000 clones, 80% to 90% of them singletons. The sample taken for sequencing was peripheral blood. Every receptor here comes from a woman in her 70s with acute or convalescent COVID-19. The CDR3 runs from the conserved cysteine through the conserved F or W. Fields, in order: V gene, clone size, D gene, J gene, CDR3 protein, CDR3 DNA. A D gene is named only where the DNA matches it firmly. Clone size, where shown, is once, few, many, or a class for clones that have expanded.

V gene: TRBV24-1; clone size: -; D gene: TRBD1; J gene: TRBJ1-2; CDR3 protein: CATSELTGTGLYGYTF; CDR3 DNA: TGTGCCACCAGTGAACTTACCGGGACAGGGTTGTATGGCTACACCTTC
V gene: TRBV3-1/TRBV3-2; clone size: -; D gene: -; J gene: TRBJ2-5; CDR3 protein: CASSQGLETQYF; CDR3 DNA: TGTGCCAGCAGCCAAGGACTAGAGACCCAGTACTTC
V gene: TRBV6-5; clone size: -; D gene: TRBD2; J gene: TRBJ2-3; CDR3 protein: CASSYGLAGALQYF; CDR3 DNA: TGTGCCAGCAGTTACGGTCTAGCGGGGGCCCTGCAGTATTTT
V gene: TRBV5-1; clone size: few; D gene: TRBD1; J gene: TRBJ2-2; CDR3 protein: CASSLGTGGADTGELFF; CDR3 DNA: TGCGCCAGCAGCTTGGGGACAGGGGGCGCAGACACCGGGGAGCTGTTTTTT
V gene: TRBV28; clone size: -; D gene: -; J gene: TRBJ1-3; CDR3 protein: CASTFQDGNTIYF; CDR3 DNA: TGTGCCAGCACTTTTCAGGATGGGAACACCATATATTTT
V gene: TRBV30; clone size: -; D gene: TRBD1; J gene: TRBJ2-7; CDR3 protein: CAWSVAQGAYEQYF; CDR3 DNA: TGTGCCTGGAGTGTCGCGCAGGGGGCTTACGAGCAGTACTTC
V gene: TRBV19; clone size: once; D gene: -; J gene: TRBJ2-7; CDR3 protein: CASSILDRTYEQYF; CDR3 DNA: TGTGCCAGTAGTATTCTTGACAGAACCTACGAGCAGTACTTC
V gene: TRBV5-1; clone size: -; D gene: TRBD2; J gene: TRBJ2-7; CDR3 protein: CASSLGPSGAYEQYF; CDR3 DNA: TGCGCCAGCAGCTTGGGGCCTAGCGGGGCCTACGAGCAGTACTTC
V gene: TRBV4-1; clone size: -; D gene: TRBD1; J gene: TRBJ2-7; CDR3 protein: CASSPDRGYEQYF; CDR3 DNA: TGCGCCAGCAGCCCGGACAGGGGCTACGAGCAGTACTTC
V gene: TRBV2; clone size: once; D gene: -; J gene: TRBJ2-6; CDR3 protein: CASRAEVTGANVLTF; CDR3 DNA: TGTGCCAGCAGGGCAGAGGTGACTGGGGCCAACGTCCTGACTTTC
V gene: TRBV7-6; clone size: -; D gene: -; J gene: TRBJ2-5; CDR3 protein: CASSPTIAETQYF; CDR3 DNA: TGTGCCAGCAGCCCCACGATAGCGGAGACCCAGTACTTC
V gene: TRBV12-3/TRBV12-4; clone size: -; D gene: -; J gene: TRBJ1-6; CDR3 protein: CASSPRDNSPLHF; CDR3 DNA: TGTGCCAGCAGTCCACGGGATAATTCACCCCTCCACTTT
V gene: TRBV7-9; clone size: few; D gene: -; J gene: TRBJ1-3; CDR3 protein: CASSLGALSGNTIYF; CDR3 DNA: TGTGCCAGCAGCTTAGGGGCACTCTCTGGAAACACCATATATTTT
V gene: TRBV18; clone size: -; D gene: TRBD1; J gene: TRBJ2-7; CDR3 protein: CASSPPQGAGTSSYEQYF; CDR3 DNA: TGTGCCAGCTCACCACCCCAGGGGGCAGGCACGAGCTCCTACGAGCAGTACTTC
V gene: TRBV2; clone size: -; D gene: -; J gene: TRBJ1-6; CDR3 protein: CASSLDRYNSPLHF; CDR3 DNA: TGTGCCAGCAGCCTCGACAGGTATAATTCACCCCTCCACTTT
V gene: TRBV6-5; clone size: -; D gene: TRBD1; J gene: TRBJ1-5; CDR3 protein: CASRRTGGNQPQHF; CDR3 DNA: TGTGCCAGCAGACGGACAGGGGGCAATCAGCCCCAGCATTTT
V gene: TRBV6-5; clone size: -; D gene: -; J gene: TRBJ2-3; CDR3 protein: CASTRGHPQDTQYF; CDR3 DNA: TGTGCCAGCACCCGGGGACACCCGCAGGATACGCAGTATTTT
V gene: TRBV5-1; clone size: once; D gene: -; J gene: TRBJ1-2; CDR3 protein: CASSLDSPNYGYTF; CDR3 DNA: TGCGCCAGCAGCTTGGACTCGCCTAACTATGGCTACACCTTC
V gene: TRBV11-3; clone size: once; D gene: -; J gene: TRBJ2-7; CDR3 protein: CASSPKAGGTYEQYF; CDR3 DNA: TGTGCCAGCAGCCCCAAGGCGGGCGGAACCTACGAGCAGTACTTC
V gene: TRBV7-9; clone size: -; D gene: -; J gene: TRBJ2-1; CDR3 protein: CASSRAQNEQFF; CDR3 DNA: TGTGCCAGCAGCCGAGCCCAAAATGAGCAGTTCTTC
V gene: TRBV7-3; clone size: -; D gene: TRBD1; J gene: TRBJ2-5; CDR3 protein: CASSLRTGPGETQYF; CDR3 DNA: TGTGCCAGCAGCCTCCGGACAGGCCCTGGGGAGACCCAGTACTTC
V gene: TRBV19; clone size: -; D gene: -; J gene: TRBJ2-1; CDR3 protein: CASSIDRGTYNEQFF; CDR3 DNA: TGTGCCAGTAGTATAGACAGGGGAACCTACAATGAGCAGTTCTTC
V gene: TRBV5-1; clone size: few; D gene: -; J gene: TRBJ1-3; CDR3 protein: CASSRSGVGNTIYF; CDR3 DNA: TGCGCCAGCAGCCGTTCAGGGGTCGGAAACACCATATATTTT
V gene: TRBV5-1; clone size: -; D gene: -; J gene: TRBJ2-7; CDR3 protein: CASSVQGTGSYEQYF; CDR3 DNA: TGCGCCAGCAGTGTCCAGGGAACTGGCTCCTACGAGCAGTACTTC
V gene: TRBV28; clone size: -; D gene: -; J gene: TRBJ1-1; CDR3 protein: CASSSRGGAEAFF; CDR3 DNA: TGTGCCAGCAGTTCTAGGGGGGGCGCTGAAGCTTTCTTT
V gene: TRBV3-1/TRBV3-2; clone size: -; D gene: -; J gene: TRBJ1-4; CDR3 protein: CASSEDFTHSEKLFF; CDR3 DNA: TGTGCCAGCAGCGAGGACTTCACGCATTCTGAAAAACTGTTTTTT
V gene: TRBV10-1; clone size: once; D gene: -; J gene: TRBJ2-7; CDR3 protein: CASSDGGSYEQYF; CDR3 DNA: TGCGCCAGCAGTGATGGCGGATCCTACGAGCAGTACTTC
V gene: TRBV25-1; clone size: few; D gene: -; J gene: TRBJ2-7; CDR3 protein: CARGQRLYF; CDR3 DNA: TGTGCCAGGGGCCAGCGGCTGTACTTC
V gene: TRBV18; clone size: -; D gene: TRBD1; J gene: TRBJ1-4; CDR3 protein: CASSGQANNEKLFF; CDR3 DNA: TGTGCCAGCTCCGGACAGGCTAATAATGAAAAACTGTTTTTT
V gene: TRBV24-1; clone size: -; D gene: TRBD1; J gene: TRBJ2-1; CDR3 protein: CATSSGQAYNEQFF; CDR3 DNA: TGTGCCACCAGTTCCGGACAGGCCTACAATGAGCAGTTCTTC
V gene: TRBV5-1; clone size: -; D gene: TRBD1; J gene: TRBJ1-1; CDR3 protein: CASSLNTGVNTEAFF; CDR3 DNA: TGCGCCAGCAGCTTAAATACAGGGGTCAACACTGAAGCTTTCTTT
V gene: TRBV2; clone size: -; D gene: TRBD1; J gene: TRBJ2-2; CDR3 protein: CASRGTGDYGELFF; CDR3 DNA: TGTGCCAGCAGGGGGACAGGGGATTACGGGGAGCTGTTTTTT
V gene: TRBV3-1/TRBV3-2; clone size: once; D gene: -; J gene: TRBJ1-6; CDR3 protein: CASSQGGLGGSPLHF; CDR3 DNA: TGTGCCAGCAGCCAAGGAGGCCTCGGCGGTTCACCCCTCCACTTT
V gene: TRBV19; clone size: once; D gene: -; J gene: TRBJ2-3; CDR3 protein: CASSIRGSLGTDTQYF; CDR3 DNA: TGTGCCAGTAGTATCCGGGGTAGCTTGGGCACAGATACGCAGTATTTT
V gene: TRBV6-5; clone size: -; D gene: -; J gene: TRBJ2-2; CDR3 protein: CASSYSPQGPGELFF; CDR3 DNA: TGTGCCAGCAGTTACTCGCCACAGGGTCCCGGGGAGCTGTTTTTT
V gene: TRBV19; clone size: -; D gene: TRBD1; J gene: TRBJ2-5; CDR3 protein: CASSMQGAPLETQYF; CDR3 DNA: TGTGCCAGTAGTATGCAGGGGGCACCCCTAGAGACCCAGTACTTC